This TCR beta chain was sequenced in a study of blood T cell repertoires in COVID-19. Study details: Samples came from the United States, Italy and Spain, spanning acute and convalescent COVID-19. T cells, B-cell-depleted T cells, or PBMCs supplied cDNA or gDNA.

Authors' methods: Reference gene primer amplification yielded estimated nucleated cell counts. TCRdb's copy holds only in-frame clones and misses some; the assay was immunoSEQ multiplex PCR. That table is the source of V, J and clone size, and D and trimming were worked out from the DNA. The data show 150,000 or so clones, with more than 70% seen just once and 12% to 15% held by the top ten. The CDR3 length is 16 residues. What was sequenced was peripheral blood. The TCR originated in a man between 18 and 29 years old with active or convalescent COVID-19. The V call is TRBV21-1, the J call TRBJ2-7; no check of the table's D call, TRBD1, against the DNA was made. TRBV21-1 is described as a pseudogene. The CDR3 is CASSKEPQVHPYEQYF. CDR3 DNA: TGTGCCAGCAGCAAAGAGCCCCAGGTCCATCCCTACGAGCAGTACTTC.